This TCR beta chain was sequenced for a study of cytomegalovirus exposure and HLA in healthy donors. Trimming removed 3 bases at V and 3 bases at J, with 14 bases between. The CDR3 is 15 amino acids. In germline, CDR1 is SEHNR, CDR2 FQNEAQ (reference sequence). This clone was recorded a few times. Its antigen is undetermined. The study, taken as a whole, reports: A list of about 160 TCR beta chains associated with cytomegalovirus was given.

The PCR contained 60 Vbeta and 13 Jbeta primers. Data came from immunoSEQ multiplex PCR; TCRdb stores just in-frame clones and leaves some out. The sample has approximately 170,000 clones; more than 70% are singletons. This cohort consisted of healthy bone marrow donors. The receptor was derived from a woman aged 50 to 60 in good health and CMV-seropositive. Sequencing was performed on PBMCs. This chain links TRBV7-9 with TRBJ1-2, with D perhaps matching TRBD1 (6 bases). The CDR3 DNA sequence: TGTGCCAGCAGCTTTGGACAGCCGACGGACTATGGCTACACCTTC. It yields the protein CASSFGQPTDYGYTF.